This T cell receptor beta chain was recovered during a study of cytomegalovirus exposure and HLA in healthy donors. Findings and caveats of the study: The classifier was said to identify cytomegalovirus status with high specificity and sensitivity. In a later analysis, productive TCRs from donors in an Asian-associated ancestry cluster reportedly carried fewer N-insertions than the cohort mean. Equally common other TCR beta chains were less clonally expanded than HLA-associated ones, a later analysis found.

The CDR3 has 13 residues. The germline CDR1 and CDR2 sequences are MNHEY and SMNVEV (reference sequence). Trimming stripped 9 bases from V and 2 bases from J, with 14 bases between. Primers included in the PCR were 60 Vbeta and 13 Jbeta primers. The method was immunoSEQ multiplex PCR; TCRdb's version includes in-frame clones alone and lacks a portion of them. Here the sample spans 170,000 or so clones, around three quarters being singletons. Points on this clone: The antigen remains undetermined. Other nucleotide sequences in the sample specify the same CDR3.

Sequencing was performed on PBMCs. The clonotype comes from a man aged 35 to 55 in good health and CMV-seronegative. This sequence joins TRBV27 and TRBJ2-7, with D hard to call. CDR3 DNA: TGTGCCAGGGTAGAGAGAAGCACCTACGAGCAGTACTTC. Translation: CARVERSTYEQYF.